This T cell receptor (beta chain) derives from a study of T cells in localized non-small cell lung cancer. In regard to this clone: What it binds is not known.

Germline CDR1 MNHEY, CDR2 SVGAGI. The CDR3 spans 16 residues. The V and J ends lost 2 bases and 2 bases respectively, with 13 bases between them. The assay was immunoSEQ multiplex PCR, and TCRdb's table has in-frame clones only and misses some. The sample gives tens of thousands of clones, 90% to 95% of which show up once; approximately 20% is in the top ten. Study findings and constraints: Uninvolved nearby lung showed the greatest T cell clonality, exceeding that found in tumor. Appearance in adjacent lung was seen for a median 57 of the top 100 tumor clones.

The sequence was collected from a man aged 40 to 70 with stage I lung adenocarcinoma. J is TRBJ2-1 and V is TRBV6-5; TRBD2 is a possible D gene (6 bases). Sequencing used peripheral blood, obtained before any cancer treatment. The CDR3 DNA sequence: TGTGCCAGCAGTTACGACGCGGGGAGCACCTACAATGAGCAGTTCTTC. This gives the protein CASSYDAGSTYNEQFF.